Given below is one TCR beta chain in context. The CDR3 is 19 residues long. Per germline, CDR1 KGHSH and CDR2 LQKENI. After removal of 4 bases from V and 0 bases from J, the junction contained 12 bases not matched to a gene. The sample originates from a study of blood T cell repertoires in COVID-19. Study-wide context: Samples came from the United States, Italy and Spain, spanning acute and convalescent COVID-19. T cells, B-cell-depleted T cells, or PBMCs provided the cDNA or gDNA that served as material.

In the original processing: It was from reference gene primer amplification that nucleated cell counts were estimated. TCRdb's table, derived via immunoSEQ multiplex PCR, lists solely in-frame clones and lacks some. V and J calls and clone size follow that table, whereas D and trimming were derived from the DNA. The sample shows 80,000 to 95,000 clones, approximately 81% of them seen only once. The specimen was peripheral blood. This clonotype originated in a man aged 80 or over with acute or convalescent COVID-19. The V and J genes are TRBV18 and TRBJ2-6; 7 bases line up with TRBD1. CDR3 coding DNA: TGTGCCAGCTCACGCGCTCCCGGGACAGTGATCTCTGGGGCCAACGTCCTGACTTTC. Translation: CASSRAPGTVISGANVLTF.